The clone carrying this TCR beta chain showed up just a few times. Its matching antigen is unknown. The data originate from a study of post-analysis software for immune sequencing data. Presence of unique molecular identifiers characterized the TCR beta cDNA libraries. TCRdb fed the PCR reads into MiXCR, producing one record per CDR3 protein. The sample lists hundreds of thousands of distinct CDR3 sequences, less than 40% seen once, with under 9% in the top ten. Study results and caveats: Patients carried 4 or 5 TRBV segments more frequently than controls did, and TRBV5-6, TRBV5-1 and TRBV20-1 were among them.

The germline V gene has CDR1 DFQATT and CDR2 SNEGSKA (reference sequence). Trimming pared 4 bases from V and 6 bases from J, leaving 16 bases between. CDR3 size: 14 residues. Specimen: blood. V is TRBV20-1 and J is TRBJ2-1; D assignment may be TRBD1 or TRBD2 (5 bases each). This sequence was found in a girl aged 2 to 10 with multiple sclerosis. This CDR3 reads CSAKGLAGTNEQFF. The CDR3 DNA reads TGCAGTGCTAAGGGCCTAGCTGGGACCAATGAGCAGTTCTTC.